This T cell receptor (beta chain) was recorded in a study of CD8 T cells in Susac syndrome. RNA was extracted with the RNeasy kit, and a quantity of roughly 0.5 to 1 ug was reverse transcribed using random hexamers. TCRdb recomputed calls from the immunoSEQ multiplex PCR reads with MiXCR, one row per CDR3 protein. The sample shows 150,000 to 190,000 distinct CDR3 sequences, 95% of them seen only once. The germline V gene has CDR1 GTSNPN and CDR2 SVGIG (reference sequence). The CDR3 is 13 amino acids. V shed 0 bases and J shed 1 base, with 7 bases lying between them. Negative isolation yielded CD4+ and CD8+ T cells, and FACS enriched TEMRA cells.

This clonotype was sampled from a human donor with multiple sclerosis. V is TRBV30 and J is TRBJ2-7; D is uncertain. Sequenced: CD8+ T cells from PBMCs. CDR3 protein: CAWSVLHSYEQYF. CDR3 nucleotide sequence: TGTGCCTGGAGTGTCCTCCATTCCTACGAGCAGTACTTC. The full variable domain, in which reference TRBV30 and TRBJ2-7 provide the parts outside the CDR3, is SQTIHQWPATLVQPVGSPLSLECTVEGTSNPNLYWYRQAAGRGLQLLFYSVGIGQISSEVPQNLSASRPQDRQFILSSKKLLLSDSGFYLCAWSVLHSYEQYFGPGTRLTVT.